The 18 T cell receptor beta chains listed next were all sequenced from one sample in a study of blood T cell repertoires in COVID-19. Profiling relied on immunoSEQ multiplex PCR, and the TCRdb table lists in-frame clones only, not all of them. The top ten hold 7.8% of the sample, which has 300,000 or so clones, about 87% seen once. The sequencing sample was made of peripheral blood. Receptors were obtained from a woman aged 45-65 years who had recovered from COVID-19.

This rearrangement joins TRBV29-1 to TRBJ1-1; 9 nucleotides agree with TRBD1. Germline V gene data show CDR1 as SQVTM and CDR2 as ANQGSEA. The CDR3 totals 15 residues. Trimming at V came to 5 bases and at J to 0 bases, leaving 7 bases not matched to a gene. The CDR3 sequence is CSVNTGTGMNTEAFF. DNA for the CDR3: TGCAGCGTTAATACCGGGACAGGGATGAACACTGAAGCTTTCTTT.

The chain carries TRBV18 and TRBJ2-7; 8 positions match TRBD1. In germline, CDR1 is KGHSH, CDR2 LQKENI. This CDR3 region has 12 residues. Trimming removed 6 bases from V and 6 bases from J; junction bases left unmatched: 4. CDR3 amino acids: CASSPQGAEQYF. CDR3 sequence (DNA): TGTGCCAGCTCTCCCCAGGGGGCCGAGCAGTACTTC.

This clone was seen a few times. This chain connects TRBV18 to TRBJ1-6; weak D call: TRBD1 (5 bases). V was trimmed by 4 bases and J by 8 bases, leaving 9 bases between them. Germline CDR1 reads KGHSH; CDR2 reads LQKENI. The CDR3 is made up of 13 amino acids. The CDR3: CASSLEQDSPLHF. In nucleotides, the CDR3 is TGTGCCAGCTCACTCGAACAGGATTCACCCCTCCACTTT.

The chain is built from TRBV5-1 and TRBJ2-5, with 8 nucleotides matching TRBD1. Germline V gives CDR1 SGHRS, CDR2 YFSETQ. This CDR3 has 15 residues. The junction had 8 bases not matched to a gene; V was cut back by 4 bases and J by 3 bases. CDR3 sequence: CASSRVGTGEETQYF. The CDR3 bases are TGCGCCAGCAGCCGCGTAGGGACAGGTGAAGAGACCCAGTACTTC.

V and J are TRBV7-6 and TRBJ2-7; weak D call: TRBD1 (7 bases). The CDR3 consists of 14 residues. Looked up from germline, CDR1 is SGHVS and CDR2 is FNYEAQ. Between the trimmed V and J ends, which lost 4 bases and 0 bases, there was a span of 10 bases. The CDR3 DNA is TGTGCCAGCAGCTCCCAGGGGGGCTCCTACGAGCAGTACTTC. Residues: CASSSQGGSYEQYF.

V gene TRBV19 combines with J gene TRBJ1-5, with D unresolved. From germline, CDR1 is LNHDA and CDR2 SQIVND (reference sequence). Trimming took off 3 bases at V and 7 bases at J, with 10 bases between the two ends. The length of the CDR3 is 13 residues. The CDR3 is CASSMGSKQPQHF. The CDR3 DNA reads TGTGCCAGTAGTATGGGCAGTAAGCAGCCCCAGCATTTT.

J is TRBJ1-6 and V is TRBV9; D is uncertain. The CDR3 consists of 13 residues. The V end was cut by 1 base, the J end by 15 bases, with 14 bases between. The germline V gene encodes CDR1 SGDLS and CDR2 YYNGEE. The CDR3 DNA sequence: TGTGCCAGCAGCGTATCTGGTTTGGCTGGCCTCCACTTT. It is translated as CASSVSGLAGLHF. The entire variable domain, with the rest obtained from reference TRBV9 and TRBJ1-6, is as follows: DSGVTQTPKHLITATGQRVTLRCSPRSGDLSVYWYQQSLDQGLQFLIQYYNGEERAKGNILERFSAQQFPDLHSELNLSSLELGDSALYFCASSVSGLAGLHFGNGTRLTVT.

V is TRBV5-6 and J is TRBJ1-1, with 7 positions matching TRBD1. After removal of 0 bases from V and 4 bases from J, the junction contained 6 bases not matched to a gene. The germline V gene encodes CDR1 SGHDT and CDR2 YYEEEE. The CDR3 has 15 amino acids. CDR3 sequence (DNA): TGTGCCAGCAGCTTGGGATTCGGACAGGCCACTGAAGCTTTCTTT. This gives the protein CASSLGFGQATEAFF.

V and J are TRBV28 and TRBJ2-3, with 8 bases matching TRBD1. The V segment lost 2 bases and the J segment 2 bases; nucleotides outside the gene matches: 9. Germline lookup yields CDR1 MDHEN and CDR2 SYDVKM. There are 17 residues in the CDR3. This chain's CDR3 is CASSLLRQGPSTDTQYF. CDR3 sequence (DNA): TGTGCCAGCAGTTTACTAAGACAGGGGCCCTCCACAGATACGCAGTATTTT.

V and J are TRBV30 and TRBJ2-5; 7 nucleotides match TRBD1. Germline CDR1 is GTSNPN and CDR2 is SVGIG (reference sequence). The J segment lost 3 bases and the V segment lost 3 bases, leaving 10 bases of the junction unmatched. The CDR3 loop spans 15 amino acids. The CDR3 region has the DNA TGTGCCTGGAGCGCAGGGACAGTAATTAAAGAGACCCAGTACTTC. Its translation is CAWSAGTVIKETQYF.

This clone appeared a single time. The rearrangement joins TRBV12-3 or TRBV12-4 to TRBJ1-1; 7 bases map to TRBD1. The CDR3 totals 13 residues. V shed 7 bases, J shed 10 bases, and the junction held 12 bases outside the gene matches. CDR3 nucleotide sequence: TGTGCCAGCATGACAGGGCGACCACAGGGAGCTTTCTTT. It yields the protein CASMTGRPQGAFF.

J is TRBJ2-7 and V is TRBV2; a possible D gene is TRBD2 (6 bases). Germline CDR1 reads SNHLY; CDR2 reads FYNNEI. Trimming left V 5 bases short and J 1 base short, with 12 bases between. CDR3 length equals 14 residues. The CDR3 loop is CASSPTGTSYEQYF. The CDR3 DNA reads TGTGCCAGCAGTCCGACCGGGACTTCCTACGAGCAGTACTTC.

This rearrangement joins TRBV14 to TRBJ2-5; 8 positions match TRBD2. In germline, CDR1 is SGHDN, CDR2 FVKESK. V shed 0 bases, J shed 3 bases, and the junction held 9 bases outside the gene matches. CDR3 size: 17 residues. DNA of the CDR3: TGTGCCAGCAGCCAAGATCTCCCCTCAGCGGGAGAAGAGACCCAGTACTTC. Translation gives CASSQDLPSAGEETQYF.

The gene calls are TRBV6-2 or TRBV6-3 and TRBJ2-2; D possibly corresponds to TRBD1 (6 bases). CDR1 is MNHEY, CDR2 SVGEGT, per germline. CDR3 length: 19 residues. With 4 bases removed from V and 4 bases from J, the gap between germline ends came to 25 bases. CDR3: CASSSTGPRGGNPTGELFF. The CDR3 DNA reads TGTGCCAGCAGTTCAACCGGCCCACGTGGGGGCAATCCCACCGGGGAGCTGTTTTTT.

Details on this clone: Mismatch with germline at one junction end may stem from a read error. The chain is built from TRBV7-3 and TRBJ2-5; D gene unclear. The CDR3 consists of 14 residues. The germline gives CDR1 SGHTA, CDR2 FQGTGA. The CDR3 region is CASSQSGGQGTQYF. Here the CDR3 DNA reads TGTGCCAGCAGCCAATCTGGCGGTCAAGGGACCCAGTACTTC.

This chain connects TRBV7-2 to TRBJ2-7, with D maybe TRBD2 (7 bases). Germline-derived CDR1 and CDR2 are SGHTA and FQGNSA. The V gene lost 1 base and the J gene lost 2 bases, with 12 bases spanning the gap. There are 15 residues in the CDR3. This CDR3 is CASSLVGGGTYEQYF. For the CDR3, the DNA is TGTGCCAGCAGCTTAGTAGGGGGAGGGACCTACGAGCAGTACTTC.

The chain recombines TRBV10-1 with TRBJ2-1; 7 positions match TRBD2. Germline CDR1 WNHNN, CDR2 SYGVQD (reference sequence). This CDR3 region has 15 residues. With V trimmed by 0 bases and J by 5 bases, 4 bases remained unmatched. The CDR3, as DNA: TGCGCCAGCAGTGAGTCAGGGCGGGGGAACAATGAGCAGTTCTTC. It is translated as CASSESGRGNNEQFF.

This chain uses TRBV9 with TRBJ2-2, with D possibly TRBD1 on 6 matching bases. This CDR3 comprises 14 residues. V was cut by 4 bases and J by 2 bases, with 9 bases left in between. Looked up from germline, CDR1 is SGDLS and CDR2 is YYNGEE. DNA for the CDR3: TGTGCCAGCAGCCGGGACATTAACACCGGGGAGCTGTTTTTT. Translated: CASSRDINTGELFF.